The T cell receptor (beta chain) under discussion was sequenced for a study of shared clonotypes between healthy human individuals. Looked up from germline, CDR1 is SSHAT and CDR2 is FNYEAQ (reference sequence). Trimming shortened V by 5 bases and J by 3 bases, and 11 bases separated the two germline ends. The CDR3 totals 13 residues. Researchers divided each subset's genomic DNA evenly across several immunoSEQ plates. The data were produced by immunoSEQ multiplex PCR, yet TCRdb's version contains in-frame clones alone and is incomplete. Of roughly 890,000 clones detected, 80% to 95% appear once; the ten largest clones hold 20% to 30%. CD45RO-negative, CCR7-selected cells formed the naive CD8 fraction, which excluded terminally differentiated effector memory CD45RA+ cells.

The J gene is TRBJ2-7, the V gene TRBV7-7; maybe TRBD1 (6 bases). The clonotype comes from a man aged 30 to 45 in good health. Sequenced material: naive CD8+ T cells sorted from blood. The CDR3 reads CASSPKDSYEQYF. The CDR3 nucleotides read TGTGCCAGCAGCCCAAAGGACAGCTACGAGCAGTACTTC.